Presented here are 32 T cell receptor beta chains from one specimen sequenced in a study of T cells in Graves' hyperthyroidism and ophthalmopathy (dated by TCRdb to the late 2010s). The library was built by means of multiplex PCR. The sequencing machine was an Illumina HiSeq 2000. TCR beta CDR3 regions were amplified from RNA transcripts. The first round of RT-PCR for the TCR CDR3 was performed with the HTBI primer set and the Qiagen OneStep RT-PCR kit. TCRdb cleaned the public reads at Q25 with fastp, built clones with MiXCR and kept in-frame beta chains. Each CDR3 protein appears once, grouped with its most common genes and DNA. This sample gives hundreds of thousands of distinct CDR3 sequences in total; about 17% of them show up just once. The top ten clones comprise under 35% of the sample. Input material: blood. All receptors come from a woman between 18 and 29 years old with Graves' ophthalmopathy.

This clonotype was counted at least ten times. CDR3 nucleotides: TGTGCCATCAGTGATTTCCCGGGACTAGCGGGAACGGACCGTGGCACCGGGGAGCTGTTTTTT. Translated, it gives CAISDFPGLAGTDRGTGELFF. J is TRBJ2-2 and V is TRBV10-3; 13 nucleotides align to TRBD2. Germline CDR1 and CDR2: ENHRY and SYGVKD. Trimming took 3 bases from V and 4 from J; bases not matched to a gene: 17. CDR3 length: 21 residues.

This clonotype was seen at least ten times. The V call is TRBV24-1, the J call TRBJ2-6; D unresolved. V was trimmed by 4 bases and J by 0 bases, leaving 6 bases between them. The CDR3 has 15 residues. The V gene's germline CDR1 is KGHDR and CDR2 SFDVKD. The CDR3 loop reads CATSEASSGANVLTF. The CDR3 coding sequence is TGTGCCACCAGTGAGGCTAGCTCTGGGGCCAACGTCCTGACTTTC.

This clonotype was seen many times. The rearrangement uses TRBV28 and TRBJ2-7; 14 bases agree with TRBD2. Trimming removed 4 bases from V and 2 bases from J; junction bases left unmatched: 1. CDR1 and CDR2 (germline): MDHEN, SYDVKM. This CDR3 contains 15 residues. The CDR3 sequence is CASSWGLAGAYEQYF. The CDR3 DNA is TGTGCCAGCAGTTGGGGACTAGCGGGGGCCTACGAGCAGTACTTC.

This clonotype has a count of ten or more. The rearrangement links TRBV4-1 to TRBJ2-7, with D perhaps given as TRBD1 or TRBD2 (5 bases each). V lost 4 bases and J lost 0, with 16 bases in between. Germline V gene data show CDR1 as MGHRA and CDR2 as YSYEKL. The CDR3 covers 16 residues. CDR3 loop: CASSRRADTSSYEQYF. The CDR3 DNA follows: TGCGCCAGCAGCCGAAGAGCGGACACCAGCTCCTACGAGCAGTACTTC.

In the case of this clonotype: A much bigger clone sits one base away, suggesting this may be a read error. The chain is built from TRBV24-1 and TRBJ2-1; no clear D. Germline V gives CDR1 KGHDR, CDR2 SFDVKD. The CDR3 runs to 13 residues. Between the trimmed V and J ends, which lost 1 base and 13 bases, there was a span of 13 bases. The CDR3 bases are TGTGCCACCAGTGATTTAAGTCTGGAGACCCAGTTCTTC. Amino acid sequence: CATSDLSLETQFF.

Sample share makes this clonotype medium-sized. The rearrangement links TRBV2 to TRBJ1-1; maybe TRBD1 (5 bases). With 6 bases removed from V and 1 base from J, the gap between germline ends came to 15 bases. This CDR3 has 15 amino acids. CDR1 and CDR2 from the germline V gene are SNHLY and FYNNEI. CDR3 protein: CASRGVGTRNTEAFF. CDR3 in DNA: TGTGCCAGCAGGGGAGTGGGGACCCGGAACACTGAAGCTTTCTTT.

This clonotype was observed many times. V is TRBV27 and J is TRBJ1-1; 7 bases align to TRBD1. The CDR3 has 13 residues. Germline V gives CDR1 MNHEY, CDR2 SMNVEV (reference sequence). The V segment lost 6 bases and the J segment 4 bases; nucleotides outside the gene matches: 5. The CDR3 nucleotides are TGTGCCAGCAGACTCAACAGGGGCACTGAAGCTTTCTTT. Protein product: CASRLNRGTEAFF.

This clonotype was observed at least ten times. The rearrangement uses TRBV5-1 and TRBJ1-4; the match to TRBD1 covers 9 bases. The CDR3 length is 14 residues. Germline values: CDR1 SGHRS, CDR2 YFSETQ. V was pared by 2 bases and J by 8 bases, with 4 bases of the junction left unmatched. The CDR3, as DNA: TGCGCCAGCAGCTTACAGGGGGCTCAGGAAAAACTGTTTTTT. This encodes CASSLQGAQEKLFF.

Many counts were recorded for this clonotype. This chain joins TRBV6-2 or TRBV6-3 and TRBJ1-1; no definite D call. Germline CDR1 is MNHEY and CDR2 is SVGEGT. The CDR3 covers 15 residues. Deletions cut 10 bases from V and 0 bases from J, with 18 bases between. This chain's CDR3 is CATRLLLGVNTEAFF. The CDR3 coding sequence is TGTGCCACCAGACTCCTCCTCGGGGTGAACACTGAAGCTTTCTTT.

This clonotype was seen repeatedly, ten times or more. V usage is TRBV10-3 and J usage is TRBJ1-5, with D hard to call. Per germline, CDR1 ENHRY and CDR2 SYGVKD. V gave up 3 bases and J gave up 2 bases, with 11 bases separating them. The CDR3 is made up of 15 amino acids. CDR3 in amino acids: CAISDATMGNQPQHF. CDR3 DNA: TGTGCCATCAGTGACGCGACGATGGGCAATCAGCCCCAGCATTTT.

This clonotype was seen at least ten times. The CDR3: CSALRGETQYF. CDR3 bases: TGCAGTGCTCTTAGGGGAGAGACCCAGTACTTC. This chain links TRBV20-1 with TRBJ2-5; TRBD1 might be the D (5 bases). The V and J ends lost 5 bases and 4 bases respectively, with 8 bases between them. The CDR3 consists of 11 residues. Germline V CDR1 and CDR2: DFQATT, SNEGSKA (reference sequence).

This clonotype was detected many times. V usage is TRBV18 and J usage is TRBJ2-2; D call uncertain. CDR1 is KGHSH, CDR2 LQKENI, per germline. V was cut by 3 bases and J by 0 bases, with 11 bases left in between. There are 16 residues in the CDR3. The CDR3 spells CASSPQGFANTGELFF. The CDR3 DNA is TGTGCCAGCTCACCTCAAGGTTTCGCGAACACCGGGGAGCTGTTTTTT.

This sequence joins TRBV20-1 and TRBJ1-2; TRBD1 matches 12 bases. There are 13 residues in the CDR3. The germline gives CDR1 DFQATT, CDR2 SNEGSKA (reference sequence). The V and J ends lost 6 bases and 5 bases, in that order; junction bases with no gene match: 4. CDR3 sequence: CSAGTGGVYGYTF. DNA for the CDR3: TGCAGTGCCGGGACAGGGGGCGTTTATGGCTACACCTTC.

This clonotype came up many times. The J gene is TRBJ2-7, the V gene TRBV28, with 9 bases aligning to TRBD2. V shed 5 bases, J shed 4 bases, and the junction held 9 bases outside the gene matches. The CDR3 runs to 15 residues. CDR1 is MDHEN, CDR2 SYDVKM, per germline. This chain's CDR3 is CASSPGASGTYEQYF. CDR3 bases: TGTGCCAGCAGTCCAGGTGCTAGCGGGACTTACGAGCAGTACTTC.

This clonotype was detected ten times or more. The gene calls are TRBV20-1 and TRBJ1-2; D remains unclear. Trimming removed 3 bases from V and 2 bases from J, with 7 bases in between. Per the germline V gene, CDR1 is DFQATT and CDR2 is SNEGSKA (reference sequence). CDR3 length: 12 amino acids. CDR3 DNA sequence: TGCAGTGCTAGGGTACAGAACTATGGCTACACCTTC. This sequence encodes CSARVQNYGYTF.

This clonotype was recorded only once. The V and J genes are TRBV20-1 and TRBJ2-5, with D possibly TRBD2 on 5 matching bases. Trimming stripped 5 bases from V and 6 bases from J, with 19 bases between. The CDR3 is 14 residues long. Looked up from germline, CDR1 is DFQATT and CDR2 is SNEGSKA (reference sequence). DNA of the CDR3: TGCAGTGCTGGCGCAGCGGCCTCTCCGAAGACCCAGTACTTC. Protein product: CSAGAAASPKTQYF.

This clonotype was seen a handful of times. One end of the junction does not line up with germline, which may come from a read error. The CDR3 DNA reads TGCAGCGTTACCTCGGGTAGCTCCCACAATGAGCAGTTCTTC. Translation gives CSVTSGSSHNEQFF. This sequence joins TRBV29-1 and TRBJ2-1; D unresolved. Germline CDR1 and CDR2: SQVTM and ANQGSEA. The CDR3 consists of 14 residues.

This clonotype has a handful of counts. CDR3 sequence: CASSPINKGPYGYTF. The CDR3 DNA is TGTGCCAGCAGCCCGATAAACAAGGGTCCCTATGGCTACACCTTC. This rearrangement joins TRBV7-8 to TRBJ1-2; D not resolved. The CDR3 is made up of 15 amino acids. The germline gives CDR1 SGHVS, CDR2 FQNEAQ. The V and J ends lost 5 bases and 4 bases respectively, with 17 bases between them.

This clonotype showed up many times. V gene TRBV2 combines with J gene TRBJ2-2; 8 bases line up with TRBD1. This CDR3 contains 13 residues. The V segment lost 9 bases and the J segment 5 bases; nucleotides outside the gene matches: 5. Germline CDR1 is SNHLY and CDR2 is FYNNEI. DNA for the CDR3: TGTGCCAGTGGACAGGGACGAACCGGGGAGCTGTTTTTT. Protein: CASGQGRTGELFF.

This clonotype was detected many times. The rearrangement links TRBV7-9 to TRBJ1-3, with TRBD1 matching 7 bases. This CDR3 is built from 14 residues. The V and J ends lost 1 base and 6 bases, in that order; junction bases with no gene match: 3. CDR1 is SEHNR and CDR2 is FQNEAQ in the germline V gene (reference sequence). CDR3 in DNA: TGTGCCAGCAGCTTAGAAGGGGGCGAAAACACCATATATTTT. This encodes CASSLEGGENTIYF.

The chain combines TRBV5-4 with TRBJ1-1; possible D gene TRBD1, 5 bases. Germline loops: CDR1 SGHNT, CDR2 YYREEE (reference sequence). CDR3 length equals 13 residues. V lost 2 bases and J lost 3, with 8 bases in between. The CDR3 loop reads CASSFGADTEAFF. Written as DNA, the CDR3 is TGTGCCAGCAGCTTTGGGGCAGACACTGAAGCTTTCTTT.

The V call is TRBV12-3 or TRBV12-4, the J call TRBJ2-3, with 10 bases fitting TRBD1. The CDR3 totals 16 residues. J gave up 2 bases and V 8 bases, and 10 bases lay outside the gene matches. The CDR3 spells CASGRGTGVITDTQYF. The DNA for the CDR3 is TGTGCCAGCGGCCGCGGGACAGGGGTCATCACAGATACGCAGTATTTT.

This clonotype has just a few counts. The chain combines TRBV7-9 with TRBJ2-3, with D uncertain. This CDR3 is built from 13 residues. V was cut by 1 base and J by 5 bases, with 7 bases left in between. The germline V gene has CDR1 SEHNR and CDR2 FQNEAQ (reference sequence). The CDR3 protein is CASSLVGVDTQYF. The CDR3 DNA reads as TGTGCCAGCAGCTTAGTTGGGGTAGATACGCAGTATTTT.

This clonotype came up many times. The chain recombines TRBV10-3 with TRBJ2-7, with a possible D match to TRBD1 (6 bases). Germline lookup yields CDR1 ENHRY and CDR2 SYGVKD. This CDR3 is 11 amino acids long. V was cut by 4 bases and J by 6 bases, with 7 bases left in between. This CDR3 is CAISGDTEQYF. The CDR3, as DNA: TGTGCCATCAGTGGGGACACCGAGCAGTACTTC.

Worth noting for this clonotype: A read error may explain this, as a much larger clone is one base away. The chain links TRBV7-6 to TRBJ1-4, with D uncertain. The CDR3 contains 14 residues. Germline assignment: CDR1 SGHVS and CDR2 FNYEAQ. The DNA of the CDR3 is TGTGCCAGCAGCTCAAATAATAGGGTGGAAAAACTGTCTTTT. This translates into CASSSNNRVEKLSF.

This clonotype was seen at least ten times. The chain is built from TRBV11-2 and TRBJ2-1; D is unclear. This CDR3 is 11 amino acids long. The V and J ends lost 1 base and 9 bases respectively, with 4 bases between them. CDR1 SGHAT and CDR2 FQNNGV come from the germline V gene. The CDR3 reads CASSLVSEQFF. The CDR3 DNA is TGTGCCAGCAGCTTAGTTTCTGAGCAGTTCTTC.

This clonotype was observed many times. The chain links TRBV3-1 to TRBJ2-7; TRBD2 matches 13 bases. The germline V gene has CDR1 LGHDT and CDR2 YNNKEL (reference sequence). This CDR3 spans 17 amino acids. Trimming cost V 4 bases and J 2 bases; bases outside gene matches: 8. DNA for the CDR3: TGTGCCAGCAGCCTTACTAGCGGGGGGGCGGTGGCCTACGAGCAGTACTTC. It encodes CASSLTSGGAVAYEQYF.

This clonotype was detected a few times. The V gene is TRBV4-1, the J gene TRBJ1-6; D gene ambiguous. The CDR3 consists of 15 residues. Germline V lookup: CDR1 MGHRA, CDR2 YSYEKL. V gave up 1 base and J gave up 3 bases, with 7 bases separating them. The CDR3 DNA sequence: TGCGCCAGCAGCCAAGTAGGCGACTATAATTCACCCCTCCACTTT. This codes for CASSQVGDYNSPLHF.

This clonotype was observed at least ten times. J is TRBJ2-7 and V is TRBV5-1, with D possibly TRBD1 on 5 matching bases. Trimming removed 0 bases at V and 5 bases at J, with 18 bases between. The CDR3 consists of 16 residues. Per the germline V gene, CDR1 is SGHRS and CDR2 is YFSETQ. CDR3 in DNA: TGCGCCAGCAGCTTGGCCCCAATCCAGGGTAGCCACGAGCAGTACTTC. It is translated as CASSLAPIQGSHEQYF. Based on the CDR3 plus reference TRBV5-1 and TRBJ2-7, the full variable domain is KAGVTQTPRYLIKTRGQQVTLSCSPISGHRSVSWYQQTPGQGLQFLFEYFSETQRNKGNFPGRFSGRQFSNSRSEMNVSTLELGDSALYLCASSLAPIQGSHEQYFGPGTRLTVT.

This clonotype was detected ten times or more. This sequence joins TRBV7-9 and TRBJ2-2; perhaps TRBD1 as D (6 bases). Looked up from germline, CDR1 is SEHNR and CDR2 is FQNEAQ (reference sequence). The V gene lost 3 bases and the J gene lost 6 bases, with 8 bases spanning the gap. The CDR3 is 13 residues long. CDR3 in DNA: TGTGCCAGCAGCTTCGAGGGGGCCGGGGAGCTGTTTTTT. It codes for CASSFEGAGELFF.

This chain joins TRBV4-1 and TRBJ1-1, with D unresolved. With 2 bases removed from V and 1 base from J, the gap between germline ends came to 8 bases. The germline gives CDR1 MGHRA, CDR2 YSYEKL. The CDR3 is 14 amino acids. The CDR3 is CASSQNGRNTEAFF. The DNA for the CDR3 is TGCGCCAGCAGCCAAAACGGGCGGAACACTGAAGCTTTCTTT.

The CDR3 region is CASSSPSGGRTDTQYF. The CDR3 nucleotides read TGTGCCAGCAGTTCCCCTAGCGGGGGGCGCACAGATACGCAGTATTTT. The J gene is TRBJ2-3, the V gene TRBV12-3 or TRBV12-4, with 11 bases lining up with TRBD2. The CDR3 loop spans 16 amino acids. V dropped 4 bases and J dropped 1; count of bases not matched to a gene: 4.